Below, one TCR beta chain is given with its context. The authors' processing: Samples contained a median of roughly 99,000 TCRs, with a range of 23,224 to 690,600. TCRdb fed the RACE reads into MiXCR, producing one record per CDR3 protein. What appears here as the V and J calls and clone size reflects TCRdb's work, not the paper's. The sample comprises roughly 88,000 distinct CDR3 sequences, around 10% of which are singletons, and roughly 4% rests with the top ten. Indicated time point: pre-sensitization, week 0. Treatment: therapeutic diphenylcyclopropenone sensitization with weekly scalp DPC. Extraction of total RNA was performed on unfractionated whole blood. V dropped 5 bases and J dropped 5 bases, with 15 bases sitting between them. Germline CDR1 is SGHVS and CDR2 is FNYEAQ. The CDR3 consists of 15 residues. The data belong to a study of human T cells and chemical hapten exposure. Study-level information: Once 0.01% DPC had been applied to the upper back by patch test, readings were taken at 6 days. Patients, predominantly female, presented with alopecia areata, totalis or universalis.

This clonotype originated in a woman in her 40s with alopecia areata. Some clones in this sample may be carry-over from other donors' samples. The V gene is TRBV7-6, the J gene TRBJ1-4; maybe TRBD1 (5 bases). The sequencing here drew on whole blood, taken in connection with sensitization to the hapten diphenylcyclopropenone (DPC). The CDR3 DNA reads TGTGCCAGCAGCCGCATGAGGGGACGGAATGAAAAACTGTTTTTT. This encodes CASSRMRGRNEKLFF.